Below are 27 T cell receptor beta chains sequenced from a single sample in a study of T cell responses to AZD1222 COVID-19 vaccine. Clones were sequenced by immunoSEQ multiplex PCR, and TCRdb holds only the in-frame ones, with some missing. Here the sample spans about 150,000 clones, roughly 91% being singletons. The sequencing here drew on peripheral blood, taken on day 0 of AZD1222 vaccination. The source of these receptors is an adult in good health.

Written as DNA, the CDR3 is TGTGCCAGCAGTCAACAGGGGAATCAGTACCGGGACTTATATTTT. Its translation is CASSQQGNQYRDLYF. The rearrangement uses TRBV6-5 and TRBJ1-3; 7 bases line up with TRBD1. This CDR3 comprises 15 residues. From germline, CDR1 is MNHEY and CDR2 SVGAGI. V shed 5 bases, J shed 14 bases, and the junction held 18 bases outside the gene matches.

The rearrangement links TRBV11-3 to TRBJ1-1; the D gene is possibly TRBD1 (5 bases). V was pared by 7 bases and J by 3 bases, with 12 bases between. The CDR3 sequence is 13 residues long. The germline V gene has CDR1 SGHNT and CDR2 YENEEA. The CDR3 here is CASIGAADTEAFF. The CDR3 DNA reads as TGTGCCAGCATCGGGGCGGCTGACACTGAAGCTTTCTTT.

This chain uses TRBV18 with TRBJ1-5, with TRBD1 matching over 8 bases. From germline, CDR1 is KGHSH and CDR2 LQKENI. V shed 3 bases and J 10 bases; nucleotides not matched to a gene: 5. The CDR3 consists of 13 residues. The CDR3 DNA reads as TGTGCCAGCTCACCTGGCGACAGGGGCCCCCAGCATTTT. Protein sequence: CASSPGDRGPQHF.

The genes are TRBV7-8 and TRBJ2-2; unclear D gene. Per germline, CDR1 SGHVS and CDR2 FQNEAQ. The CDR3 runs 14 residues. The V and J ends lost 5 bases and 4 bases respectively, with 11 bases between them. CDR3 sequence reads: CASSVRVVTGELFF. The CDR3 region has the DNA TGTGCCAGCAGCGTCCGGGTCGTCACCGGGGAGCTGTTTTTT.

This rearrangement joins TRBV6-5 to TRBJ1-6; no reliable D call. V lost 2 bases, J lost 1 base, and 6 bases lay in between. The CDR3 sequence is 15 residues long. Germline V gene lookup returns CDR1 MNHEY and CDR2 SVGAGI. The CDR3 protein is CASSYDGSYNSPLHF. CDR3 nucleotides: TGTGCCAGCAGTTACGATGGTTCCTATAATTCACCCCTCCACTTT.

The rearrangement joins TRBV19 to TRBJ2-5; 8 bases fit TRBD1. The J segment lost 5 bases and the V segment lost 10 bases, leaving 12 bases of the junction unmatched. The germline CDR1 and CDR2 sequences are LNHDA and SQIVND (reference sequence). This CDR3 is 14 amino acids long. As DNA, the CDR3 is TGTGCCACAAACAGGGGGTTCGCCGGGGAGACCCAGTACTTC. Translation: CATNRGFAGETQYF.

V and J are TRBV7-9 and TRBJ2-3; D uncertain. Trimming shortened V by 5 bases and J by 4 bases, and 7 bases separated the two germline ends. The CDR3 has 12 amino acids. Germline CDR1 reads SEHNR; CDR2 reads FQNEAQ (reference sequence). The CDR3 nucleotides read TGTGCCAGCAGCGTGCCCTCAGATACGCAGTATTTT. It codes for CASSVPSDTQYF.

The chain has TRBV19 and TRBJ2-3, with D possibly being TRBD1 or TRBD2 (8 bases each). CDR3 size: 16 residues. V gave up 7 bases and J gave up 2 bases, with 19 bases separating them. Germline V gene lookup returns CDR1 LNHDA and CDR2 SQIVND (reference sequence). The chain's CDR3 is CASTRGLAGLTDTQYF. The CDR3 DNA sequence: TGTGCCAGTACCAGGGGGCTAGCGGGCCTCACAGATACGCAGTATTTT.

The chain joins TRBV24-1 to TRBJ2-1, with D unclear. Between the trimmed V and J ends, which lost 9 bases and 3 bases, there was a span of 11 bases. Germline V gene lookup returns CDR1 KGHDR and CDR2 SFDVKD. This CDR3 has 13 residues. The CDR3 DNA follows: TGTGCCACCTCCTTGGTTGGCTACAATGAGCAGTTCTTC. Translated: CATSLVGYNEQFF.

This chain uses TRBV5-1 with TRBJ2-2; TRBD2 agrees at 12 bases. V dropped 4 bases and J dropped 5; count of bases not matched to a gene: 3. The CDR3 extends over 15 amino acids. Germline V CDR1 and CDR2: SGHRS, YFSETQ. This chain's CDR3 is CASSIGLAGTGELFF. Here the CDR3 DNA reads TGCGCCAGCAGCATAGGACTAGCGGGGACCGGGGAGCTGTTTTTT.

The V call is TRBV7-9, the J call TRBJ1-2; 12 bases are a match to TRBD1. Trimming at V came to 5 bases and at J to 4 bases, leaving 8 bases not matched to a gene. The CDR3 sequence is 16 residues long. CDR1 and CDR2 (germline): SEHNR, FQNEAQ (reference sequence). In DNA, the CDR3 is TGTGCCAGCAGCACCGGGACAGGGGGCTCAGGCTATGGCTACACCTTC. Amino acids: CASSTGTGGSGYGYTF.

The chain employs TRBV19 and TRBJ2-7, with 8 bases aligning to TRBD2. V lost 1 base and J lost 6; bases outside the gene matches: 2. CDR1 and CDR2 (germline): LNHDA, SQIVND (reference sequence). This CDR3 region has 13 residues. This CDR3 reads CASSIAGGTEQYF. The CDR3 nucleotides read TGTGCCAGTAGTATAGCGGGAGGGACCGAGCAGTACTTC.

The chain couples TRBV7-9 to TRBJ1-6; 8 bases line up with TRBD1. V shed 8 bases and J 9 bases; nucleotides not matched to a gene: 9. CDR1 and CDR2 (germline): SEHNR, FQNEAQ (reference sequence). CDR3 size: 14 residues. The CDR3 protein is CASRPWTGFSPLHF. In DNA, the CDR3 is TGTGCCAGCCGCCCATGGACAGGGTTTTCACCCCTCCACTTT.

This chain uses TRBV4-1 with TRBJ1-6; 8 bases map to TRBD1. Germline lookup yields CDR1 MGHRA and CDR2 YSYEKL. The CDR3 loop spans 17 amino acids. V lost 4 bases and J lost 7; bases outside the gene matches: 12. CDR3 region: CASSLGPQGAMNSPLHF. DNA of the CDR3: TGCGCCAGCAGCCTGGGGCCCCAGGGGGCTATGAATTCACCCCTCCACTTT.

The count of this clone is one. The rearrangement joins TRBV7-9 to TRBJ1-1, with 8 bases identical to TRBD1. Germline V lookup: CDR1 SEHNR, CDR2 FQNEAQ (reference sequence). J was trimmed by 7 bases and V by 6 bases; bases with no gene match: 10. The CDR3 is made up of 14 amino acids. CDR3 in amino acids: CASSSDRENGEAFF. The CDR3 region has the DNA TGTGCCAGCAGTTCGGACAGGGAGAACGGTGAAGCTTTCTTT.

This sequence joins TRBV7-2 and TRBJ2-7; 12 bases align to TRBD2. V dropped 4 bases and J dropped 4; count of bases not matched to a gene: 2. Germline CDR1 SGHTA, CDR2 FQGNSA. The CDR3 extends over 14 amino acids. CDR3 amino acids: CASSWTSGVYEQYF. The CDR3 coding sequence is TGTGCCAGCAGCTGGACTAGCGGGGTTTACGAGCAGTACTTC.

The V and J genes are TRBV4-2 and TRBJ1-2; D call uncertain. The CDR3 totals 16 residues. Per the germline V gene, CDR1 is LGHNA and CDR2 is YNFKEQ. The V end was cut by 0 bases, the J end by 6 bases, with 17 bases between. CDR3 bases: TGTGCCAGCAGCCAAGATACTCAAATCCTCCTAAATGGCTACACCTTC. It specifies CASSQDTQILLNGYTF.

V and J are TRBV5-6 and TRBJ2-7; D might be TRBD1 (6 bases). The ends were cut back, 7 bases at V and 4 bases at J, with 18 bases in the middle. From germline, CDR1 is SGHDT and CDR2 YYEEEE. The CDR3 spans 14 residues. DNA for the CDR3: TGTGCCAGCCAAGCAGGGGCTACAACTTACGAGCAGTACTTC. Its translation: CASQAGATTYEQYF.

V usage is TRBV6-5 and J usage is TRBJ1-3; D might be TRBD1 (6 bases). The CDR3 consists of 14 residues. V was pared by 2 bases and J by 2 bases, with 7 bases between. The germline V gene has CDR1 MNHEY and CDR2 SVGAGI. CDR3 DNA sequence: TGTGCCAGCAGTTACCCAGGGGCTGGAAACACCATATATTTT. Protein: CASSYPGAGNTIYF.

This clone came up a few times. The chain is built from TRBV2 and TRBJ1-2; TRBD1 matches 7 bases. The trim removed 6 bases at V and 4 bases at J, leaving 8 bases unmatched. Germline V gene data show CDR1 as SNHLY and CDR2 as FYNNEI. This CDR3 is 14 amino acids long. CDR3 sequence (DNA): TGTGCCAGCAGCAACAGGGGTAGTAGCTATGGCTACACCTTC. Its translation is CASSNRGSSYGYTF. The full variable domain, its missing parts supplied by reference TRBV2 and TRBJ1-2, is EPEVTQTPSHQVTQMGQEVILRCVPISNHLYFYWYRQILGQKVEFLVSFYNNEISEKSEIFDDQFSVERPDGSNFTLKIRSTKLEDSAMYFCASSNRGSSYGYTFGSGTRLTVV.

The chain couples TRBV4-2 to TRBJ2-2; 7 bases line up with TRBD2. There are 16 residues in the CDR3. Trimming cost V 4 bases and J 3 bases; bases outside gene matches: 8. The germline gives CDR1 LGHNA, CDR2 YNFKEQ. CDR3 sequence: CASSPTLAVDTGELFF. The CDR3, as DNA: TGTGCCAGCAGCCCCACGCTAGCGGTCGACACCGGGGAGCTGTTTTTT.

The chain links TRBV6-5 to TRBJ1-2; TRBD1 might be the D (5 bases). The CDR3 runs to 15 residues. Deletions cut 6 bases from V and 5 bases from J, with 19 bases between. Germline lookup yields CDR1 MNHEY and CDR2 SVGAGI. CDR3 in amino acids: CASSPRGGDVYGYTF. The CDR3 DNA sequence: TGTGCCAGCAGCCCGCGGGGGGGTGATGTATATGGCTACACCTTC.

This clone was detected only once. The genes are TRBV5-4 and TRBJ1-2, with 11 bases matching TRBD1. Germline CDR1 is SGHNT and CDR2 is YYREEE (reference sequence). The CDR3 totals 13 residues. V trimming: 4 bases; J trimming: 6 bases; junction bases outside the gene matches: 2. In nucleotides, the CDR3 is TGTGCCAGCAGCCCGGACAGGGGGCATGGCTACACCTTC. Translation gives CASSPDRGHGYTF. The variable domain in full, completed from reference TRBV5-4 and TRBJ1-2, reads ETGVTQSPTHLIKTRGQQVTLRCSSQSGHNTVSWYQQALGQGPQFIFQYYREEENGRGNFPPRFSGLQFPNYSSELNVNALELDDSALYLCASSPDRGHGYTFGSGTRLTVV.

The genes are TRBV9 and TRBJ2-1; 8 positions agree with TRBD2. V dropped 4 bases and J dropped 9; count of bases not matched to a gene: 15. CDR3 length: 16 residues. CDR1 SGDLS and CDR2 YYNGEE come from the germline V gene. In DNA, the CDR3 is TGTGCCAGCAGCAGGGCTAGCGGGCCCGAATCCGGTGAGCAGTTCTTC. Translating gives CASSRASGPESGEQFF. Complete variable domain (other parts from reference TRBV9 and TRBJ2-1): DSGVTQTPKHLITATGQRVTLRCSPRSGDLSVYWYQQSLDQGLQFLIQYYNGEERAKGNILERFSAQQFPDLHSELNLSSLELGDSALYFCASSRASGPESGEQFFGPGTRLTVL.

As DNA, the CDR3 is TGCGCCAGCAGCGTCCTGGGACAGGGGGCGGTAGCTTTCTTT. Translated, it gives CASSVLGQGAVAFF. V gene TRBV5-1 combines with J gene TRBJ1-1, with 12 nucleotides matching TRBD1. From germline, CDR1 is SGHRS and CDR2 YFSETQ. The CDR3 covers 14 residues. Trimming at V came to 4 bases and at J to 10 bases, leaving 8 bases not matched to a gene.

CDR3 sequence (DNA): TGTGCCAGCAGTTGGACAGGGGTAAATCAGCCCCAGCATTTT. It is translated as CASSWTGVNQPQHF. The rearrangement uses TRBV6-5 and TRBJ1-5, with TRBD1 identical over 9 bases. This CDR3 contains 14 residues. The J segment lost 4 bases and the V segment lost 4 bases, leaving 2 bases of the junction unmatched. Germline V gene data show CDR1 as MNHEY and CDR2 as SVGAGI.

This chain links TRBV7-3 with TRBJ2-5; the match to TRBD2 covers 11 bases. The germline V gene encodes CDR1 SGHTA and CDR2 FQGTGA. V lost 4 bases and J lost 3; bases outside the gene matches: 1. This CDR3 is built from 14 residues. CDR3 region: CASSSTSGEETQYF. CDR3 nucleotides: TGTGCCAGCAGCTCGACTAGCGGGGAAGAGACCCAGTACTTC.